This TCR beta chain was captured by sequencing in a study of T cells in Graves' hyperthyroidism and ophthalmopathy. General study findings and limits: Also found in blood were most expanded thyroid clonotypes above 0.001.

This CDR3 has 13 amino acids. CDR1 and CDR2 from the germline V gene are SEHNR and FQNEAQ (reference sequence). V was pared by 1 base and J by 7 bases, with 10 bases between. Template material for amplifying TCR beta CDR3 regions consisted of RNA transcripts. Primed by the HTBI set, a first-round RT-PCR was run on the TCR CDR3. TCRdb itself ran the multiplex PCR reads through MiXCR, one entry per CDR3 protein. The profile covers under 400,000 distinct CDR3 sequences, with 20% to 25% appearing a single time and less than 65% taken by the ten largest. There are a few counts of this clonotype. Its target is unknown. The study defined stable Graves' hyperthyroidism as no ophthalmopathy progression within 18 months.

Sequenced material: blood. The chain joins TRBV7-9 to TRBJ1-1, with D maybe TRBD1 (5 bases). This TCR was recovered from a woman aged 45-65 years with Graves' hyperthyroidism. Here the CDR3 reads CASSLGQGSEAFF. CDR3 DNA: TGTGCCAGCAGCTTAGGGCAGGGCAGTGAAGCTTTCTTT.